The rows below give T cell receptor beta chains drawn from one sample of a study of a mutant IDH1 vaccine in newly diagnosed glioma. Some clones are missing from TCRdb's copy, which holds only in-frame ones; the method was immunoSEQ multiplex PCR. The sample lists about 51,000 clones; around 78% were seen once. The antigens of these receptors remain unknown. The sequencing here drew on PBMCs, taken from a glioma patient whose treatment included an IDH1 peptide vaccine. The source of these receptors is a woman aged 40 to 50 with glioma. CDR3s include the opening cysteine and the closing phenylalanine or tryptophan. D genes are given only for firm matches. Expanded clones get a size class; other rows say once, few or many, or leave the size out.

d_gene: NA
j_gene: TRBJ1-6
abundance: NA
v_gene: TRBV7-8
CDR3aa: CASSLEQGNYNSPLHF
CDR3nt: TGTGCCAGCAGCTTAGAGCAGGGAAACTATAATTCACCCCTCCACTTT

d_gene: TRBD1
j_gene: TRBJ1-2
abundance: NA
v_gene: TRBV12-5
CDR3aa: CASGRQGANYGYTF
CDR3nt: TGTGCTAGTGGCAGACAGGGAGCTAACTATGGCTACACCTTC

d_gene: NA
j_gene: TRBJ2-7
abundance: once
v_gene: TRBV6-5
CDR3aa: CATGPPIHRLYF
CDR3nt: TGTGCCACCGGCCCACCGATACACAGGTTGTACTTC

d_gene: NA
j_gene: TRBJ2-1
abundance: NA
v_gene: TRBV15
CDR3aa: CATSRVGNEQFF
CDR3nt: TGTGCCACCAGCAGAGTTGGTAATGAGCAGTTCTTC

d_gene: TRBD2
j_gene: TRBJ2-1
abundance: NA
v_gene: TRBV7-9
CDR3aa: CASSLAQAGEQFF
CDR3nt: TGTGCCAGCAGCTTAGCGCAAGCGGGGGAGCAGTTCTTC

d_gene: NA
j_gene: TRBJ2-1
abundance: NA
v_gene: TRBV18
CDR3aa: CASSTSNSYNEQFF
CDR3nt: TGTGCCAGCTCAACTTCTAACTCCTACAATGAGCAGTTCTTC

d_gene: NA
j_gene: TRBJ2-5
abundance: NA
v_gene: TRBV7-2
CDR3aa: CASSSLGDSRETQYF
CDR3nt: TGTGCCAGCAGCTCCCTAGGAGATTCGAGGGAGACCCAGTACTTC

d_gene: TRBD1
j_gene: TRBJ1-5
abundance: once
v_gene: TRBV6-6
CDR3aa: CASSLRTGRNQPQHF
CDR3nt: TGTGCCAGCAGTTTGCGGACAGGGCGCAATCAGCCCCAGCATTTT

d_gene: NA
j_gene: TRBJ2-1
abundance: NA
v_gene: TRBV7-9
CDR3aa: CASSSSLTEQFF
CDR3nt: TGTGCCAGCAGTTCCAGCCTCACGGAGCAGTTCTTC

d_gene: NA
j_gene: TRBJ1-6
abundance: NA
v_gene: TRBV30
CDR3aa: CAWSVSRGEPLHF
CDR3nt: TGTGCCTGGAGTGTATCGAGGGGTGAGCCCCTCCACTTT

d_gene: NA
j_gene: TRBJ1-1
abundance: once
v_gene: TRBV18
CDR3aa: CASSPATGQGGTEAFF
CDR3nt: TGTGCCAGCTCACCGGCTACAGGGCAGGGAGGCACTGAAGCTTTCTTT

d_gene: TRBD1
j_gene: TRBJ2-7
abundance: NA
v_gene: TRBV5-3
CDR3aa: CARSCDRGIYEQYF
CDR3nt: TGTGCCAGAAGCTGTGACAGGGGGATCTACGAGCAGTACTTC

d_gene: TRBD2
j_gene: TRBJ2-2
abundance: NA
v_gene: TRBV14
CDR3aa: CASSQVRAGTGELFF
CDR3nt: TGTGCCAGCAGCCAAGTTCGAGCGGGGACCGGGGAGCTGTTTTTT

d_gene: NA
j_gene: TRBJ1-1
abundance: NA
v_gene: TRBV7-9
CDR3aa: CASSFQQGRTEAFF
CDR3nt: TGTGCCAGCAGCTTTCAGCAGGGGCGTACTGAAGCTTTCTTT

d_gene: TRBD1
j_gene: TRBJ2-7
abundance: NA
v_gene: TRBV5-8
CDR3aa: CASSPLTGRENEQYF
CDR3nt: TGTGCCAGCAGCCCACTGACAGGGAGAGAGAACGAGCAGTACTTC

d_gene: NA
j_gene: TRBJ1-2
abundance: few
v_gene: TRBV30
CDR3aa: CAWSRLSRQTINYGYTF
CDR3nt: TGTGCCTGGAGTCGTCTAAGTAGGCAGACAATAAACTATGGCTACACCTTC

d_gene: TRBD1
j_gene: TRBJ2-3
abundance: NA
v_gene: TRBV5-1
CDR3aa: CASSLAAGGPDTQYF
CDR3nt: TGCGCCAGCAGCTTGGCGGCAGGGGGCCCAGATACGCAGTATTTT

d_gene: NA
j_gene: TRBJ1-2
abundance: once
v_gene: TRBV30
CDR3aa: CAWRPSQATNYGYTF
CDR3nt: TGTGCCTGGAGGCCCTCGCAGGCAACAAACTATGGCTACACCTTC

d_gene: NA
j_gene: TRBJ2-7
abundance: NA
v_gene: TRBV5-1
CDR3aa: CASSLAQGGTREQYF
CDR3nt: TGCGCCAGCAGCTTGGCCCAGGGGGGGACCCGCGAGCAGTACTTC

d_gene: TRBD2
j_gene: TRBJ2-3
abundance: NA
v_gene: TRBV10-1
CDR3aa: CASSGLAGTDTQYF
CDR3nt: TGCGCCAGCTCAGGACTAGCGGGGACAGATACGCAGTATTTT

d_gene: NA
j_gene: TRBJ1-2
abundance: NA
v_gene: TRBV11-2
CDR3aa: CASSSEGDGYTF
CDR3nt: TGTGCCAGCAGCTCAGAGGGGGATGGCTACACCTTC

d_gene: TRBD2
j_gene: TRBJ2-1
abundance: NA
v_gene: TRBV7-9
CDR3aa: CASSLAPSGGEQFF
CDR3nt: TGTGCCAGCAGCTTAGCGCCTAGCGGGGGGGAGCAGTTCTTC

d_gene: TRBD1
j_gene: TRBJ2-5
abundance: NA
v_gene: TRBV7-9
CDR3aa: CASSLARTGSEETQYF
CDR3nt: TGTGCCAGCAGCTTAGCTAGGACAGGGTCTGAAGAGACCCAGTACTTC

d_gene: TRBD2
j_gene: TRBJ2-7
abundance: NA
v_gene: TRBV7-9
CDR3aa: CASSSGGHREQYF
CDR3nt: TGTGCCAGCAGCTCGGGAGGACATCGCGAGCAGTACTTC

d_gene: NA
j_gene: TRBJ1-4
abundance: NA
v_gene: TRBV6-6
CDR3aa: CASSFPPGTNEKLFF
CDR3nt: TGTGCCAGCAGTTTCCCCCCTGGAACTAATGAAAAACTGTTTTTT

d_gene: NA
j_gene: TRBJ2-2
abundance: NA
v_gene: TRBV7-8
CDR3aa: CASSTRSTGELFF
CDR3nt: TGTGCCAGCAGTACCCGTTCCACCGGGGAGCTGTTTTTT

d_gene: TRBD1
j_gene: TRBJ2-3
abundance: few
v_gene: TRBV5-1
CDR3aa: CASSFDRWDRGGGGTQYF
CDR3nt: TGCGCCAGCAGCTTCGATCGCTGGGACAGGGGGGGAGGGGGTACGCAGTATTTT

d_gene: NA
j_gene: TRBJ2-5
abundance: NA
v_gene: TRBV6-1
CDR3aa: CASSPRGTGETQYF
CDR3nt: TGTGCCAGCAGCCCAAGGGGGACGGGAGAGACCCAGTACTTC

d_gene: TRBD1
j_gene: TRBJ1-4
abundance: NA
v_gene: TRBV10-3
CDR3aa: CAISDQGDLEKLFF
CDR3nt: TGTGCCATCAGTGATCAGGGGGACTTAGAAAAACTGTTTTTT

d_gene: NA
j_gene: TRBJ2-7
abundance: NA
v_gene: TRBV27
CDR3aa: CASSPRELGSYEQYF
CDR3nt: TGTGCCAGCAGTCCCCGGGAGTTGGGCTCCTACGAGCAGTACTTC